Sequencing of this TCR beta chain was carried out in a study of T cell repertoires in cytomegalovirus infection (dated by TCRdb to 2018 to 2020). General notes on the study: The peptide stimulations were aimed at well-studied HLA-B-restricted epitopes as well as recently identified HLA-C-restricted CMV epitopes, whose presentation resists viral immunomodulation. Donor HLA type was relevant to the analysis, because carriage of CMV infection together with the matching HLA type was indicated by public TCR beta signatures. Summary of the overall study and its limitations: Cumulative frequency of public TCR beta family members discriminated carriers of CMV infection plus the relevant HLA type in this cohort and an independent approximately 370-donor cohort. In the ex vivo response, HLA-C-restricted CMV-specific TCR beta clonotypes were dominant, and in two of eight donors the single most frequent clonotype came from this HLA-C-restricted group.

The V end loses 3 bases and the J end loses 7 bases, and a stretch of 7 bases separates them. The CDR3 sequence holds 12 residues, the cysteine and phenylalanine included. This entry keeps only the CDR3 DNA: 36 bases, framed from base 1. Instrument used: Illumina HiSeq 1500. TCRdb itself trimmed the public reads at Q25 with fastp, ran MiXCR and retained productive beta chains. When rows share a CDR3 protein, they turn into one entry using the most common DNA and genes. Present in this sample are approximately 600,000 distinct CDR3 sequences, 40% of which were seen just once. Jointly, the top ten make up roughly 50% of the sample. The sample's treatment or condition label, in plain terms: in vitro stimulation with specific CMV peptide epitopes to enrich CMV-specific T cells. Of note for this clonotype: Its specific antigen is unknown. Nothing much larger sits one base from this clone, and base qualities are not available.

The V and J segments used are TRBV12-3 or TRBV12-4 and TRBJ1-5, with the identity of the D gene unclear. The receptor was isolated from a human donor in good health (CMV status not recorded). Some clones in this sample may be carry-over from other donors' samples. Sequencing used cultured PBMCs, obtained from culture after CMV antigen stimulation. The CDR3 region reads CASSLPRQPQHF. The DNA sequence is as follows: TGTGCCAGCAGTTTGCCAAGACAGCCCCAGCATTTT.